The sequence of this T cell receptor (beta chain) was determined in a study of T-cell memory formation after mild COVID-19. As for the study in general: TCR clusters were mostly donor specific.

TCR alpha and TCR beta cDNA libraries carrying sample barcodes and UMIs came from 5'RACE with constant-segment primers. TCRdb reprocessed the 5' RACE reads via MiXCR and lists one record per CDR3 protein. The data contain roughly 86,000 distinct CDR3 sequences, about 15% of them singletons. This clonotype was observed a few times. The trim removed 4 bases at V and 1 base at J, leaving 2 bases unmatched. CDR3 length: 14 residues. The germline V gene encodes CDR1 MNHNY and CDR2 SVGAGI (reference sequence). The sample was PBMCs or a T cell subset sorted from them (not recorded which). The chain combines TRBV6-6 with TRBJ1-1; 8 positions match TRBD1. The source is a man younger than 35 who had mild COVID-19 (a few samples of this study predate the infection). Cell type and time point are not known. CDR3 region: CASSFDRGNTEAFF. The CDR3 bases are TGTGCCAGCAGTTTCGACAGGGGGAACACTGAAGCTTTCTTT.